This entry concerns a single T cell receptor beta chain. The specificity of this receptor is unknown. No base qualities exist here, and no much larger clone lies one base off it. This sample stems from a study of control samples from healthy donors and cancer patients (dated by TCRdb to about 2020). V is shortened by 2 bases, J by 2 bases, and the region joining them spans 6 bases. From its cysteine to its phenylalanine, the CDR3 spans 13 amino acids. Solely the CDR3 DNA is kept, with 39 bases framed from the first base. The library was made by the immunoSEQ multiplex PCR assay. The table comes from immuneACCESS by way of TCRdb, which keeps in-frame sequences with V and J called. Part of the clones is missing from these tables; in studies checked, under half for an unresolved V gene and the rest for unknown reasons. This sample is represented by about 120,000 clones; over 85% of them were singletons. Roughly 2.7% of the sample is taken by the ten largest.

Sequences were obtained from blood. The rearrangement combines TRBV12-3 or TRBV12-4 with TRBJ2-5; no confident D gene assignment can be made. The TCR comes from a man between 25 and 39 years old in good health. At the DNA level, the sequence is TGTGCCAGCAGTTTAAGGGAACAAGAGACCCAGTACTTC. This sequence encodes CASSLREQETQYF.